This T cell receptor (beta chain) was recorded in a study of T-cell memory formation after mild COVID-19. About the research overall: The TCR clusters were mostly specific to one donor.

Points from the study as a whole: Day 15 to 85 contractors were CD4/CD8 balanced; later expanders leaned CD4+. That cross-reactive memory joined was suggested by some responding clones appearing in pre-infection memory.

It was 5'RACE with constant-segment primers that produced the TCR alpha and TCR beta cDNA libraries, which carried sample barcodes and UMIs. TCRdb reanalysed the 5' RACE reads using MiXCR and keeps one entry per CDR3 protein. The sample lists some 45,000 distinct CDR3 sequences; about 28% were seen once. V lost 0 bases to trimming and J lost 5 bases; unmatched junction nucleotides: 6. This CDR3 comprises 17 residues. CDR1 is SGHAT, CDR2 FQNNGV, per germline. Turning to this clonotype: Its antigen is not known.

The receptor was derived from a man aged 18-30 years who had mild COVID-19 (a few samples of this study predate the infection). Cell type and time point are not known. The sequencing sample was made of PBMCs or a T cell subset sorted from them (not recorded which). The chain uses TRBV11-2 and TRBJ2-2; 10 bases are a match to TRBD1. CDR3 sequence (DNA): TGTGCCAGCAGCTTAGATCCGACAGGGGGCATAACCGGGGAGCTGTTTTTT. This sequence encodes CASSLDPTGGITGELFF.